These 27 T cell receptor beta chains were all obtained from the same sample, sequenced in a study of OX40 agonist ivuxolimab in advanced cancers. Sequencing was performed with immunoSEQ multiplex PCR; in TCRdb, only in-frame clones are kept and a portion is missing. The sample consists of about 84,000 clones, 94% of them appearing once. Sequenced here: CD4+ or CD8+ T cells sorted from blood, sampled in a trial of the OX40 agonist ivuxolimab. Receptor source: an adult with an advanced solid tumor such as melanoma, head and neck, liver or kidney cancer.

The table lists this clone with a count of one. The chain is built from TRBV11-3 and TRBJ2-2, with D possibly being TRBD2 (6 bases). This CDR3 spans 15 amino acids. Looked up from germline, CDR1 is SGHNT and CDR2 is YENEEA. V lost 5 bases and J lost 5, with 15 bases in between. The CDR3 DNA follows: TGTGCCAGCAGCCCGGTTTGGGGAGGAACCGGGGAGCTGTTTTTT. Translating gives CASSPVWGGTGELFF.

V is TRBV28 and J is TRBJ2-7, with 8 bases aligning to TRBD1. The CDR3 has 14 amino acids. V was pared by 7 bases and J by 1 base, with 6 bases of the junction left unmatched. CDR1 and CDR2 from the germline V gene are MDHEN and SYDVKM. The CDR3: CASTYRGTSYEQYF. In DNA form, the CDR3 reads TGTGCCAGCACGTACAGGGGGACGTCCTACGAGCAGTACTTC.

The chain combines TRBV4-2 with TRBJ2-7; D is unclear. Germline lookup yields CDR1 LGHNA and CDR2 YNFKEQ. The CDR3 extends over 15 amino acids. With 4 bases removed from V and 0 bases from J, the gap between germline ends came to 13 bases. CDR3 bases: TGTGCCAGCAGCCCTGCGGCAGGCTACTCCTACGAGCAGTACTTC. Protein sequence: CASSPAAGYSYEQYF.

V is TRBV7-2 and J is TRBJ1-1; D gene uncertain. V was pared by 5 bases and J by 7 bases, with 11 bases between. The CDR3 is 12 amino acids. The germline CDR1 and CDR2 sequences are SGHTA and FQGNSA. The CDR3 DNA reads TGTGCCAGCAGCCTTTATACAGTTGAAGCTTTCTTT. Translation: CASSLYTVEAFF.

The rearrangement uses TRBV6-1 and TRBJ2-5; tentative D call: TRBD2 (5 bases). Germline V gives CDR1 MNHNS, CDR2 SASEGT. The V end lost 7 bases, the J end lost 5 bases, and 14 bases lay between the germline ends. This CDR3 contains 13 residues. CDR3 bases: TGTGCCAGCAACCTACTAGAGTTGGAGACCCAGTACTTC. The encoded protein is CASNLLELETQYF.

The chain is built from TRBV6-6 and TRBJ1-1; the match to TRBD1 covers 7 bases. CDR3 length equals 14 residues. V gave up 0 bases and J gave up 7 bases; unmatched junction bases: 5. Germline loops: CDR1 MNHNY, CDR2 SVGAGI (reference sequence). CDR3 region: CASSYSGTVNEAFF. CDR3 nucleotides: TGTGCCAGCAGTTACTCCGGGACAGTCAATGAAGCTTTCTTT.

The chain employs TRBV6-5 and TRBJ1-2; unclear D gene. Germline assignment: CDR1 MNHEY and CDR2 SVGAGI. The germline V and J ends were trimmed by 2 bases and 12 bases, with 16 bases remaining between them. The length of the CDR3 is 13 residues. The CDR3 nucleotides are TGTGCCAGCAGTTACGGCAGCCTCAGCTTCCACACCTTC. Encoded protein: CASSYGSLSFHTF.

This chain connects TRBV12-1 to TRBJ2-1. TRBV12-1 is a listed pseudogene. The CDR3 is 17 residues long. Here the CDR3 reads CASSFGPDRSSYNEQFF. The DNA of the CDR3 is TGTGCCAGCAGCTTTGGCCCGGACCGTAGCTCCTACAATGAGCAGTTCTTC.

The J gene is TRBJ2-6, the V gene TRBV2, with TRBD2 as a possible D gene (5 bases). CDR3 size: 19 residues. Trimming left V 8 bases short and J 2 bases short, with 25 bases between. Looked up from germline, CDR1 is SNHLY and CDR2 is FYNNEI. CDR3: CASSRSEEALIAGANVLTF. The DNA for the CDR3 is TGTGCCAGCTCGCGTAGCGAGGAGGCTCTGATTGCTGGGGCCAACGTCCTGACTTTC.

CDR3 DNA: TGCGCCAGCAGCCAAAGTTCTACGCTGCCCTACGAGCAGTACTTC. Amino acid sequence: CASSQSSTLPYEQYF. The chain employs TRBV4-1 and TRBJ2-7, with D unresolved. V lost 2 bases, J lost 2 bases, and 13 bases lay in between. This CDR3 is built from 15 residues. Germline-derived CDR1 and CDR2 are MGHRA and YSYEKL.

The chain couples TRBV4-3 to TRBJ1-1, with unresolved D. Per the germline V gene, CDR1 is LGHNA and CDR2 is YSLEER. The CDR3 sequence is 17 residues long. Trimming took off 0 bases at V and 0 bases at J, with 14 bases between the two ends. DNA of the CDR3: TGCGCCAGCAGCCAAGATCGGGCGAAGGGAATGAACACTGAAGCTTTCTTT. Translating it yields CASSQDRAKGMNTEAFF.

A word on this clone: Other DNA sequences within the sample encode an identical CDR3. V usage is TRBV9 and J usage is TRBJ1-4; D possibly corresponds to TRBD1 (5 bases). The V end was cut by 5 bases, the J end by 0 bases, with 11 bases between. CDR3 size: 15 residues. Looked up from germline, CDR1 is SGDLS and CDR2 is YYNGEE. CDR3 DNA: TGTGCCAGCAGTCCAGGGTCCTCAACTAATGAAAAACTGTTTTTT. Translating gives CASSPGSSTNEKLFF.

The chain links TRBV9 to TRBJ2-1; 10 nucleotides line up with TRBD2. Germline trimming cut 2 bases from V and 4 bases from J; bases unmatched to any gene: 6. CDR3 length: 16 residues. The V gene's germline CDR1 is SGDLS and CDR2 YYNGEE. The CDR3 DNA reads TGTGCCAGCAGCGTTTCGGGACTAGCGCCATACAATGAGCAGTTCTTC. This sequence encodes CASSVSGLAPYNEQFF.

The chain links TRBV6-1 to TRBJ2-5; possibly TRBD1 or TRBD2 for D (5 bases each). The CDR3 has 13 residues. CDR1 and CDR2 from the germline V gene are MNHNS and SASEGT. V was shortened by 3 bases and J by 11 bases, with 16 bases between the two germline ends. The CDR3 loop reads CASSENDEGRQYF. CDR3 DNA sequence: TGTGCCAGCAGTGAGAATGATGAGGGACGGCAGTACTTC.

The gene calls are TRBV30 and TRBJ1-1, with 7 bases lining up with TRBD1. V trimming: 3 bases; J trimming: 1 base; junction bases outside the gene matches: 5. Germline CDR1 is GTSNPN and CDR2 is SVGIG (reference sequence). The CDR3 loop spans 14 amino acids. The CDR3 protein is CAWRDWTGNTEAFF. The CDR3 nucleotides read TGTGCCTGGAGGGACTGGACAGGGAACACTGAAGCTTTCTTT.

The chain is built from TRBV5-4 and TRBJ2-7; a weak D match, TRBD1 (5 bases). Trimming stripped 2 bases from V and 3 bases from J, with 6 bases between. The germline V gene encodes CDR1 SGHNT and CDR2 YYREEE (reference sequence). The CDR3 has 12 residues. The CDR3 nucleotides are TGTGCCAGCAGCTTTCAGGGCTACGAGCAGTACTTC. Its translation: CASSFQGYEQYF.

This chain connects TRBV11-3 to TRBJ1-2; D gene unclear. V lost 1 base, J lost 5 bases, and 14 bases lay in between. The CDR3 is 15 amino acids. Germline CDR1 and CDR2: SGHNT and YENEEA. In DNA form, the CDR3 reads TGTGCCAGCAGCTTAGGGCCGATAAGCGGGTATGGCTACACCTTC. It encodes CASSLGPISGYGYTF.

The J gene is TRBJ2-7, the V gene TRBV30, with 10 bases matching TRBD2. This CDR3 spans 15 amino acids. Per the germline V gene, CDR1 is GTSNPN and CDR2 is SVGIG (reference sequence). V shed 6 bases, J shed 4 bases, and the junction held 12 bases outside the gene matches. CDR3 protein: CACPHSGTSEYEQYF. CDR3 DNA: TGTGCCTGTCCCCATTCCGGGACTAGCGAATACGAGCAGTACTTC. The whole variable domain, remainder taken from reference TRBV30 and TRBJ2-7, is SQTIHQWPATLVQPVGSPLSLECTVEGTSNPNLYWYRQAAGRGLQLLFYSVGIGQISSEVPQNLSASRPQDRQFILSSKKLLLSDSGFYLCACPHSGTSEYEQYFGPGTRLTVT.

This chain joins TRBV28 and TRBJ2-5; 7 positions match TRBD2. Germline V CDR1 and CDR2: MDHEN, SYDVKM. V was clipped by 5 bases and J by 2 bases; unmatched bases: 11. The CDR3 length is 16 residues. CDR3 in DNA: TGTGCCAGCAGTAGCAAGGGAGGGTATGAGCAAGAGACCCAGTACTTC. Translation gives CASSSKGGYEQETQYF. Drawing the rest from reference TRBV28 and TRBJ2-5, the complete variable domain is DVKVTQSSRYLVKRTGEKVFLECVQDMDHENMFWYRQDPGLGLRLIYFSYDVKMKEKGDIPEGYSVSREKKERFSLILESASTNQTSMYLCASSSKGGYEQETQYFGPGTRLLVL.

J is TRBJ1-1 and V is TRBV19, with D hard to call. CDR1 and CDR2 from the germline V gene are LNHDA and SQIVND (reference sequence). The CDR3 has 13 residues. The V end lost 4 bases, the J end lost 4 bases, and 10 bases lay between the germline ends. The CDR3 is CASSRSEGTEAFF. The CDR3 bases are TGTGCCAGTAGTAGGAGTGAAGGCACTGAAGCTTTCTTT.

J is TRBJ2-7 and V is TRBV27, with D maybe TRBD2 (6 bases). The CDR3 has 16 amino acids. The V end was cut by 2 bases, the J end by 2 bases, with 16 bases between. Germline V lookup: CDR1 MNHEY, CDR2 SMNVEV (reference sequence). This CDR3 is CASSLNLRTIAYEQYF. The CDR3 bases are TGTGCCAGCAGTTTAAATCTAAGGACTATAGCCTACGAGCAGTACTTC.

The CDR3 protein is CASSGGELFF. The CDR3 bases are TGTGCCAGCAGCGGGGGGGAGCTGTTTTTT. The chain is built from TRBV11-2 and TRBJ2-2; D unclear. Trimming took off 5 bases at V and 8 bases at J, with 3 bases between the two ends. This CDR3 region has 10 residues. The germline V gene encodes CDR1 SGHAT and CDR2 FQNNGV.

The DNA for the CDR3 is TGTGCCATCAGTGAGGAAGACCCAGTAGCGGGAGAGGAGTTCTTC. Translation gives CAISEEDPVAGEEFF. The rearrangement links TRBV10-3 to TRBJ2-1, with 9 bases matching TRBD2. Trimming took 2 bases from V and 14 from J; bases not matched to a gene: 13. Germline CDR1 ENHRY, CDR2 SYGVKD. The CDR3 runs 15 residues.

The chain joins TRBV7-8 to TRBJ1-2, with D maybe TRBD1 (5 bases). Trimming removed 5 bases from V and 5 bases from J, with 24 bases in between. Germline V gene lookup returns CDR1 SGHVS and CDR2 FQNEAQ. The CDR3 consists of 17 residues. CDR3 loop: CASSQRGMPRALYGYTF. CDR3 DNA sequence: TGTGCCAGCAGCCAGAGGGGAATGCCCCGGGCCTTATATGGCTACACCTTC.

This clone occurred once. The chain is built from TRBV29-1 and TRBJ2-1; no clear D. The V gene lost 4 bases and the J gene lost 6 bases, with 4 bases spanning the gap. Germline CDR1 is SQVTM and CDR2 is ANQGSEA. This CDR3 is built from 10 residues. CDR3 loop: CSVASNEQFF. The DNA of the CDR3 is TGCAGCGTTGCCTCCAATGAGCAGTTCTTC.

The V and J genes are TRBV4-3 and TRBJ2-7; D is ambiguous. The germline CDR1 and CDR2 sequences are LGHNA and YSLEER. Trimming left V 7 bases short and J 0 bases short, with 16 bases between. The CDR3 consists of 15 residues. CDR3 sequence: CASTPSVSSSYEQYF. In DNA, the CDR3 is TGCGCCAGCACCCCAAGTGTCAGTAGCTCCTACGAGCAGTACTTC.

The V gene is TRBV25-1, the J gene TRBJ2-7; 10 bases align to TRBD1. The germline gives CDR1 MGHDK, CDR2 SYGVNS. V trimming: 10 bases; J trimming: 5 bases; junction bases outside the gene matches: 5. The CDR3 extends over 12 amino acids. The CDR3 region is CATGQGSDEQYF. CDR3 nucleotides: TGTGCCACGGGACAGGGGTCCGACGAGCAGTACTTC.